This T cell receptor beta chain appears in the sequencing data of a study of T cell responses to AZD1222 COVID-19 vaccine. About the research overall: Pooling of second doses given at about 4 or about 12 weeks was done. Study findings and constraints: Only five or six individuals given AZD1222 were seropositive at baseline. It should be noted that donors were predominantly white British and more often female, and clonal diversity was possibly underestimated.

With regard to this clone: The antigen remains undetermined.

Clones were sequenced by immunoSEQ multiplex PCR, and TCRdb holds only the in-frame ones, with some missing. The sample includes some 110,000 clones, roughly 82% of them seen just once. CDR1 is GTSNPN and CDR2 is SVGIG in the germline V gene (reference sequence). The CDR3 has 13 amino acids. Trimming pared 4 bases from V and 6 bases from J, leaving 13 bases between. The sample consisted of peripheral blood, taken on day 0 of AZD1222 vaccination. The chain is built from TRBV30 and TRBJ2-1; D remains ambiguous. The sequence derives from an adult in good health. DNA for the CDR3: TGTGCCTGGAACGCAGGTTTCGGCAATGAGCAGTTCTTC. Protein sequence: CAWNAGFGNEQFF.